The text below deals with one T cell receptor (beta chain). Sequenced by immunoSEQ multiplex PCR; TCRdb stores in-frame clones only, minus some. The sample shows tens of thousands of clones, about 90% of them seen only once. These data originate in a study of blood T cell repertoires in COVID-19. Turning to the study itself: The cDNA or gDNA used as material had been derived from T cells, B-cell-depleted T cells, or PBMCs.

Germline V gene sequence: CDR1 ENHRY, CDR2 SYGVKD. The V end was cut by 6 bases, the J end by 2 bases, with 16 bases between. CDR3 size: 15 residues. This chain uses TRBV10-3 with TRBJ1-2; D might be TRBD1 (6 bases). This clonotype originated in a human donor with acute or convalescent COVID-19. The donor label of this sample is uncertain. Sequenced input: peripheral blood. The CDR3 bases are TGTGCCATCAGAATAGGACAGCCGACCAACTATGGCTACACCTTC. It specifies CAIRIGQPTNYGYTF.